The 3 T cell receptor beta chains presented below share a single source sample, sequenced in a study of cytomegalovirus exposure and HLA in healthy donors. The PCR had 60 Vbeta and 13 Jbeta primers. Some clones are missing from TCRdb's copy, which holds only in-frame ones; the method was immunoSEQ multiplex PCR. The sample lists 200,000 or so clones; approximately 83% were seen once. The sequencing input was PBMCs. The receptors shown here come from a boy between 2 and 15 years old in good health and CMV-seronegative.

This clone was seen a single time. The rearrangement links TRBV19 to TRBJ1-2; 7 nucleotides match TRBD1. Germline CDR1 reads LNHDA; CDR2 reads SQIVND (reference sequence). The CDR3 sequence is 14 residues long. Germline trimming cut 0 bases from V and 4 bases from J; bases unmatched to any gene: 2. CDR3 DNA sequence: TGTGCCAGTAGTATAGAGACAGGGTTCTATGGCTACACCTTC. Translated, it gives CASSIETGFYGYTF.

J is TRBJ1-3 and V is TRBV18; D is uncertain. V lost 2 bases and J lost 0, with 8 bases in between. This CDR3 spans 15 amino acids. Germline CDR1 KGHSH, CDR2 LQKENI. This CDR3 is CASSPGLISGNTIYF. The CDR3 DNA follows: TGTGCCAGCTCACCAGGGCTAATCTCTGGAAACACCATATATTTT.

This chain links TRBV5-6 with TRBJ2-2, with D possibly TRBD1 on 5 matching bases. The CDR3 has 17 residues. Germline CDR1 SGHDT, CDR2 YYEEEE. The V end was cut by 4 bases, the J end by 1 base, with 17 bases between. CDR3 in amino acids: CASSRLGQGGNTGELFF. The CDR3 DNA reads as TGTGCCAGCAGCCGGCTGGGTCAGGGCGGGAACACCGGGGAGCTGTTTTTT.